A single sample is the source of the 24 T cell receptor beta chains below, sequenced in a study of blood T cell repertoires in COVID-19. The protocol was immunoSEQ multiplex PCR, while the TCRdb copy is restricted to in-frame clones and leaves out a portion. This sample has fewer than 300,000 clones, with approximately 80% found just once. What was sequenced was PBMCs or T cells enriched from blood (not recorded which). These TCRs come from a man aged 40-50 years who had been exposed to COVID-19.

V and J are TRBV20-1 and TRBJ1-2, with D perhaps TRBD1 (5 bases). The CDR3 is made up of 11 amino acids. V was pared by 5 bases and J by 8 bases, with 12 bases between. Per germline, CDR1 DFQATT and CDR2 SNEGSKA (reference sequence). CDR3 region: CSASRQHGYTF. For the CDR3, the DNA is TGCAGTGCTTCTCGACAGCACGGCTACACCTTC.

The chain employs TRBV7-9 and TRBJ1-3; 7 bases agree with TRBD1. Germline CDR1 is SEHNR and CDR2 is FQNEAQ (reference sequence). CDR3 length equals 14 residues. The trim removed 4 bases at V and 2 bases at J, leaving 2 bases unmatched. CDR3 amino acids: CASSYTGAGNTIYF. CDR3 nucleotide sequence: TGTGCCAGCAGCTATACAGGGGCTGGAAACACCATATATTTT.

The V call is TRBV29-1, the J call TRBJ2-1; D possibly corresponds to TRBD1 (5 bases). The CDR3 is 13 amino acids. V lost 5 bases, J lost 5 bases, and 13 bases lay in between. The germline V gene has CDR1 SQVTM and CDR2 ANQGSEA. This CDR3 is CSVRQGLNNEQFF. CDR3 nucleotide sequence: TGCAGCGTTAGGCAGGGCCTTAACAATGAGCAGTTCTTC.

This clone was detected only once. The chain has TRBV3-1 (or the pseudogene TRBV3-2) and TRBJ2-4, with 9 bases that match TRBD1. The assigned J gene may be wrong: the sequence end matches TRBJ2-5 better. Germline CDR1 and CDR2: LGHDT and YNNKEL (reference sequence). This CDR3 region has 15 residues. In DNA form, the CDR3 reads TGTGCCAGCAGGCAGGCCGGGACAGGGTACCAGACCCAGTACTTC. Protein sequence: CASRQAGTGYQTQYF.

DNA of the CDR3: TGTGCCAGCCGCCCCCCGCGGGAGGGGCTATACAATGAGCAGTTCTTC. Translated, it gives CASRPPREGLYNEQFF. V gene TRBV27 combines with J gene TRBJ2-1, with TRBD2 matching 9 bases. Germline V lookup: CDR1 MNHEY, CDR2 SMNVEV (reference sequence). V lost 8 bases and J lost 4; bases outside the gene matches: 12. The CDR3 spans 16 residues.

This chain uses TRBV11-3 with TRBJ2-7; 8 nucleotides align to TRBD1. J gave up 3 bases and V 1 base, and 8 bases lay outside the gene matches. The CDR3 has 16 amino acids. The germline V gene has CDR1 SGHNT and CDR2 YENEEA. CDR3 in amino acids: CASSLGVPTGGYEQYF. For the CDR3, the DNA is TGTGCCAGCAGCTTAGGAGTCCCCACAGGGGGCTACGAGCAGTACTTC. The variable domain in full, completed from reference TRBV11-3 and TRBJ2-7, reads EAGVVQSPRYKIIEKKQPVAFWCNPISGHNTLYWYLQNLGQGPELLIRYENEEAVDDSQLPKDRFSAERLKGVDSTLKIQPAELGDSAVYLCASSLGVPTGGYEQYFGPGTRLTVT.

This clone was observed once. This chain connects TRBV18 to TRBJ2-2; D not resolved. Germline values: CDR1 KGHSH, CDR2 LQKENI. Trimming removed 3 bases at V and 1 base at J, with 15 bases between. This CDR3 has 17 amino acids. Here the CDR3 DNA reads TGTGCCAGCTCACCGCAATACCAGTCTGTGAACACCGGGGAGCTGTTTTTT. It specifies CASSPQYQSVNTGELFF.

This clone was observed at least ten times. The chain carries TRBV30 and TRBJ1-3; a weak D match, TRBD1 (5 bases). V was trimmed by 5 bases and J by 2 bases, leaving 16 bases between them. Germline V CDR1 and CDR2: GTSNPN, SVGIG (reference sequence). This CDR3 is 15 amino acids long. Here the CDR3 DNA reads TGTGCCTGGGGTACCGGAGGGGCCGCTGGAAACACCATATATTTT. Its translation: CAWGTGGAAGNTIYF.

The chain links TRBV14 to TRBJ2-3, with a weak D call TRBD1 (5 bases). Germline CDR1 and CDR2: SGHDN and FVKESK. This CDR3 has 16 amino acids. V lost 0 bases and J 0 bases, leaving 10 bases between the germline ends. CDR3 region: CASSQDDSPSTDTQYF. The DNA of the CDR3 is TGTGCCAGCAGCCAAGACGACAGTCCTAGCACAGATACGCAGTATTTT.

This chain joins TRBV7-8 and TRBJ1-1, with D uncertain. CDR1 and CDR2 from the germline V gene are SGHVS and FQNEAQ. CDR3 length: 15 amino acids. The V end lost 0 bases, the J end lost 0 bases, and 8 bases lay between the germline ends. The CDR3: CASSLALGVNTEAFF. In nucleotides, the CDR3 is TGTGCCAGCAGCTTAGCGCTGGGAGTGAACACTGAAGCTTTCTTT.

J is TRBJ2-7 and V is TRBV29-1, with a tentative D call TRBD1 (6 bases). With 7 bases removed from V and 3 bases from J, the gap between germline ends came to 13 bases. The CDR3 contains 12 residues. Germline CDR1 reads SQVTM; CDR2 reads ANQGSEA. This chain's CDR3 is CSATLTGYEQYF. The DNA for the CDR3 is TGCAGCGCCACCTTGACAGGCTACGAGCAGTACTTC.

This chain joins TRBV30 and TRBJ1-2; 7 nucleotides align to TRBD1. CDR1 is GTSNPN and CDR2 is SVGIG in the germline V gene (reference sequence). V was clipped by 5 bases and J by 8 bases; unmatched bases: 11. This CDR3 has 13 residues. CDR3 protein: CAWDTGTAGGYTF. DNA of the CDR3: TGTGCCTGGGATACCGGGACAGCCGGCGGCTACACCTTC.

The chain links TRBV3-1 (or the pseudogene TRBV3-2) to TRBJ2-3, with D possibly being TRBD1 (5 bases). Trimming pared 4 bases from V and 3 bases from J, leaving 17 bases between. Germline V lookup: CDR1 LGHDT, CDR2 YNNKEL (reference sequence). The CDR3 length is 16 residues. This CDR3 reads CASSRTATVLTDTQYF. In nucleotides, the CDR3 is TGTGCCAGCAGCCGTACGGCGACAGTACTGACAGATACGCAGTATTTT.

V and J are TRBV30 and TRBJ2-1, with 7 bases matching TRBD1. The trim removed 5 bases at V and 7 bases at J, leaving 8 bases unmatched. Germline V gene sequence: CDR1 GTSNPN, CDR2 SVGIG (reference sequence). This CDR3 comprises 13 residues. The chain's CDR3 is CAWQDRIGNEQFF. CDR3 DNA sequence: TGTGCCTGGCAGGACAGGATCGGGAATGAGCAGTTCTTC.

The chain couples TRBV5-1 to TRBJ2-2, with a tentative D call TRBD2 (5 bases). V was shortened by 4 bases and J by 5 bases, with 15 bases between the two germline ends. The CDR3 length is 15 residues. Per germline, CDR1 SGHRS and CDR2 YFSETQ. The CDR3 loop is CASSPTQTGTGELFF. CDR3 coding DNA: TGCGCCAGCAGCCCAACTCAGACGGGGACCGGGGAGCTGTTTTTT.

The V call is TRBV19, the J call TRBJ1-1; no clear D. V shed 1 base and J shed 8 bases, with 8 bases lying between them. The CDR3 covers 12 residues. The germline gives CDR1 LNHDA, CDR2 SQIVND (reference sequence). The CDR3 is CASSIVRREAFF. CDR3 sequence (DNA): TGTGCCAGTAGTATAGTTCGGAGAGAAGCTTTCTTT.

This clone has only one observation. V usage is TRBV10-3 and J usage is TRBJ2-1; 7 bases are shared with TRBD2. There are 14 residues in the CDR3. CDR1 and CDR2 (germline): ENHRY, SYGVKD. After removal of 10 bases from V and 5 bases from J, the junction contained 11 bases not matched to a gene. CDR3 loop: CATRTGTKDNEQFF. The DNA of the CDR3 is TGTGCCACCAGAACCGGGACTAAAGACAATGAGCAGTTCTTC.

The rearrangement uses TRBV7-6 and TRBJ1-5, with D maybe TRBD1 (5 bases). The CDR3 runs to 13 residues. The germline gives CDR1 SGHVS, CDR2 FNYEAQ. Between the trimmed V and J ends, which lost 2 bases and 5 bases, there was a span of 7 bases. CDR3 DNA sequence: TGTGCCAGCAGCTTACAGGGCGATCAGCCCCAGCATTTT. Its protein product is CASSLQGDQPQHF.

The V call is TRBV3-1 (or the pseudogene TRBV3-2), the J call TRBJ2-3; no reliable D call. V lost 2 bases and J 5 bases, leaving 8 bases between the germline ends. The CDR3 sequence is 13 residues long. Germline V gene data show CDR1 as LGHDT and CDR2 as YNNKEL (reference sequence). Written as DNA, the CDR3 is TGTGCCAGCAGCCAACCGTTAGTAGATACGCAGTATTTT. It is translated as CASSQPLVDTQYF.

The V call is TRBV7-9, the J call TRBJ1-5; no clear D gene. From germline, CDR1 is SEHNR and CDR2 FQNEAQ (reference sequence). Trimming removed 4 bases from V and 0 bases from J, with 13 bases in between. The CDR3 runs 16 residues. Here the CDR3 reads CASSSTWGDSNQPQHF. The CDR3 region has the DNA TGTGCCAGCAGCTCAACATGGGGAGATAGCAATCAGCCCCAGCATTTT.

The chain employs TRBV5-1 and TRBJ2-7; 8 nucleotides agree with TRBD1. V lost 4 bases to trimming and J lost 5 bases; unmatched junction nucleotides: 11. The CDR3 sequence is 15 residues long. The germline V gene has CDR1 SGHRS and CDR2 YFSETQ. CDR3 in amino acids: CASSAGTGTGDEQYF. CDR3 DNA sequence: TGCGCCAGCAGCGCCGGGACAGGCACCGGGGACGAGCAGTACTTC.

This chain links TRBV29-1 with TRBJ1-1; a weak D match, TRBD1 (5 bases). The germline V gene has CDR1 SQVTM and CDR2 ANQGSEA. This CDR3 is 13 amino acids long. V lost 6 bases and J lost 0, with 11 bases in between. CDR3 protein: CSVLGQVNTEAFF. CDR3 sequence (DNA): TGCAGCGTCCTGGGGCAGGTGAACACTGAAGCTTTCTTT.

Here the CDR3 reads CASSLTGGREQYF. The CDR3 DNA is TGCGCCAGCAGCCTTACAGGGGGTCGGGAGCAGTACTTC. The rearrangement links TRBV5-1 to TRBJ2-7; 8 nucleotides align to TRBD1. Germline V gene sequence: CDR1 SGHRS, CDR2 YFSETQ. The CDR3 consists of 13 residues. J gave up 7 bases and V 4 bases, and 7 bases lay outside the gene matches.

The chain links TRBV11-3 to TRBJ2-1; no definite D call. V was pared by 3 bases and J by 7 bases, with 16 bases between. This CDR3 region has 15 residues. Germline assignment: CDR1 SGHNT and CDR2 YENEEA. This CDR3 reads CASSLAPLESNEQFF. CDR3 nucleotide sequence: TGTGCCAGCAGCTTGGCCCCCCTAGAGTCAAATGAGCAGTTCTTC.